The rows below give T cell receptor beta chains drawn from one sample of a study of regulatory T cells in long-lasting Graves disease. In TCRdb, the multiplex PCR reads were re-called with MiXCR into one record per CDR3 protein. The data show 450,000 or so distinct CDR3 sequences, 20% to 25% seen once. The specimen was peripheral blood mononuclear cells (PBMCs), collected when the disease was refractory, from a patient treated with antithyroid drugs. Receptors were obtained from a female donor with Graves disease. Each CDR3 is given with its conserved first and last residue. Each record gives: J gene, V gene, D gene, clone size, CDR3 DNA, CDR3 protein. D genes are given only for firm matches. The size entry is marked missing in some rows and otherwise reads once, few, many or a size class.

J: TRBJ2-3
V: TRBV20-1
D: TRBD2
size: .
DNA: TGCAGTGCTAGTCCCGGACTAGCTGCAGATACGCAGTATTTT
CDR3: CSASPGLAADTQYF

J: TRBJ2-7
V: TRBV27
D: .
size: few
DNA: TGTGCCAGCAGGTTCAGGAGGAACTACGAGCAGTACTTC
CDR3: CASRFRRNYEQYF

J: TRBJ1-2
V: TRBV15
D: .
size: .
DNA: TGTGCCACCAGCAGGGGAGGGGCCTGGGGCTACACCTTC
CDR3: CATSRGGAWGYTF

J: TRBJ2-2
V: TRBV30
D: .
size: few
DNA: TGTGCCTGGAAGGTCCAGAGGGCTCAAAACACCGGGGAGCTGTTTTTT
CDR3: CAWKVQRAQNTGELFF

J: TRBJ1-1
V: TRBV28
D: .
size: many
DNA: TGTGCCAGCCGTACTCATGGAAGGAACACTGAAGCTTTCTTT
CDR3: CASRTHGRNTEAFF

J: TRBJ1-2
V: TRBV4-1
D: .
size: .
DNA: TGCGCCAGCAGCCAGGGGAACAGGGAAGCCTATGGCTACACCTTC
CDR3: CASSQGNREAYGYTF

J: TRBJ2-5
V: TRBV4-2
D: TRBD2
size: .
DNA: TGTGCCAGCAGCCAAGGCGTAGGACTAGCGGGCCCCCAAGAGACCCAGTACTTC
CDR3: CASSQGVGLAGPQETQYF

J: TRBJ2-2
V: TRBV7-9
D: .
size: many
DNA: TGTGCCAGCAGCTTAGGTGGAGGGAACACCGGGGAGCTGTTTTTT
CDR3: CASSLGGGNTGELFF

J: TRBJ1-4
V: TRBV5-1
D: TRBD1
size: many
DNA: TGCGCCAGCAGCTCTGACAGGGCAAATGAAAAACTGTTTTTT
CDR3: CASSSDRANEKLFF

J: TRBJ1-4
V: TRBV7-8
D: .
size: many
DNA: TGTGCCAGCAGCTTAGCGTTGTACAGGGAACAGGCAACTAATGAAAAACTGTTTTTT
CDR3: CASSLALYREQATNEKLFF

J: TRBJ1-1
V: TRBV20-1
D: .
size: .
DNA: TGCAGTGCCCGGGGGGACTACGCCTTGAACACTGAAGCTTTCTTT
CDR3: CSARGDYALNTEAFF

J: TRBJ2-2
V: TRBV9
D: .
size: .
DNA: TGTGCCAGCAGCGCCAATTCGAACACCGGGGAGCTGTTTTTT
CDR3: CASSANSNTGELFF

J: TRBJ1-1
V: TRBV6-9
D: .
size: .
DNA: TGTGCCAGCAGTTTATCGATCGGTGCAGAAGCTTTCTTT
CDR3: CASSLSIGAEAFF

J: TRBJ2-2
V: TRBV12-3/TRBV12-4
D: TRBD2
size: many
DNA: TGTGCCAGCAGCCCGCGGACTAGCGGGAGTACCGTTAACACCGGGGAGCTGTTTTTT
CDR3: CASSPRTSGSTVNTGELFF

J: TRBJ1-5
V: TRBV3-1
D: TRBD1
size: few
DNA: TGTGCCAGCAGCCAAGGCAGGGGACAGGGACAGCCCCAGCATTTT
CDR3: CASSQGRGQGQPQHF

J: TRBJ1-5
V: TRBV29-1
D: .
size: few
DNA: TGCAGCGTTGGGTGGGCAGGGGGCAATCAGCCCCAGCATTTT
CDR3: CSVGWAGGNQPQHF

J: TRBJ2-7
V: TRBV7-2
D: .
size: many
DNA: TGTGCCAGCAGCTTAGCGACCTGGGGGTACGAGCAGTACTTC
CDR3: CASSLATWGYEQYF

J: TRBJ2-7
V: TRBV9
D: TRBD2
size: many
DNA: TGTGCCAGCAGCGTAGCTAGCGGGCTCGTCTACGAGCAGTACTTC
CDR3: CASSVASGLVYEQYF

J: TRBJ2-3
V: TRBV6-1
D: .
size: few
DNA: TGTGCCAGCAGTCTTCCCTCGGGGCGGAGGGCAGATACGCAGTATTTT
CDR3: CASSLPSGRRADTQYF

J: TRBJ1-6
V: TRBV6-1
D: .
size: .
DNA: TGTGCCAGCAGGTGGTATAATTCACCCCTCCACTTT
CDR3: CASRWYNSPLHF

J: TRBJ1-1
V: TRBV7-9
D: TRBD1
size: many
DNA: TGTGCCAGCAGCTTCGGGACAGCGTTGGACACTGAAGCTTTCTTT
CDR3: CASSFGTALDTEAFF

J: TRBJ2-1
V: TRBV7-2
D: .
size: .
DNA: TGTGCCAGCAGCTTAGCTTATTTGTACAATGAGCAGTTCTTC
CDR3: CASSLAYLYNEQFF

J: TRBJ2-5
V: TRBV4-1
D: TRBD2
size: .
DNA: TGCGCCAGCAGCCCGGGACTAGCGGGAGCCGGGGAAGCAAGACGGGAGACCCAGTACTTC
CDR3: CASSPGLAGAGEARRETQYF

J: TRBJ1-2
V: TRBV19
D: .
size: .
DNA: TGTGCCAGTAGGACGGAGGACGGATTTAACTATGGCTACACCTTC
CDR3: CASRTEDGFNYGYTF

J: TRBJ1-5
V: TRBV19
D: .
size: few
DNA: TGTGCCAGTAGCTGGGGGGGGGCCGACAATCAGCCCCAGCATTTT
CDR3: CASSWGGADNQPQHF

J: TRBJ2-3
V: TRBV28
D: .
size: .
DNA: TGTGCCAGCAGTTTCCAGCGCACAGATACGCAGTATTTT
CDR3: CASSFQRTDTQYF

J: TRBJ1-4
V: TRBV6-1
D: TRBD1
size: many
DNA: TGTGCCAGCAGTGATTTCTTCCAGGGACAGACTAATGAAAAACTGTTTTTT
CDR3: CASSDFFQGQTNEKLFF

J: TRBJ2-7
V: TRBV5-1
D: TRBD1
size: few
DNA: TGCGCCAGCAGCCAACCAGACAGGGCAAACTACGAGCAGTACTTC
CDR3: CASSQPDRANYEQYF

J: TRBJ1-3
V: TRBV6-2/TRBV6-3
D: .
size: .
DNA: TGTGCCAGCAGTTACTCGCCGGGACCGATGCAACACTCTGGAAACACCATATATTTT
CDR3: CASSYSPGPMQHSGNTIYF